The rows below give T cell receptor beta chains drawn from one sample of a study of shared clonotypes between healthy human individuals. TCRdb's table, derived via immunoSEQ multiplex PCR, lists solely in-frame clones and lacks some. In the table there are about 2 million clones, 95% of which are singletons. The sample consisted of naive CD4+ T cells sorted from blood. Receptors were obtained from a young man in good health. Both conserved end residues are part of each CDR3. A D gene is named only where the DNA matches it firmly. Only some rows state a clone size, as once, few, many or a class for expanded clones.

d_call: NA; clone_size: NA; v_call: TRBV10-3; j_call: TRBJ2-1; cdr3_nt: TGTGCCATCAGTGAGGGCGGGAAGCTTGATAATGAGCAGTTCTTC; cdr3_aa: CAISEGGKLDNEQFF
d_call: NA; clone_size: NA; v_call: TRBV11-3; j_call: TRBJ1-1; cdr3_nt: TGTGCCAGCAGCTTAGTTCCACAGGGAAGGACTGAAGCTTTCTTT; cdr3_aa: CASSLVPQGRTEAFF
d_call: NA; clone_size: NA; v_call: TRBV30; j_call: TRBJ2-5; cdr3_nt: TGTGCCTGGAGAGAGTTTGGGGGACCCCAAGAGACCCAGTACTTC; cdr3_aa: CAWREFGGPQETQYF
d_call: NA; clone_size: NA; v_call: TRBV7-9; j_call: TRBJ2-1; cdr3_nt: TGTGCCAGCAGCTTTAGCCGGCAGCTGGATGAGCAGTTCTTC; cdr3_aa: CASSFSRQLDEQFF
d_call: NA; clone_size: once; v_call: TRBV10-3; j_call: TRBJ2-3; cdr3_nt: TGTGCCGCGCGCACAGATACGCAGTATTTT; cdr3_aa: CAARTDTQYF
d_call: NA; clone_size: NA; v_call: TRBV19; j_call: TRBJ2-7; cdr3_nt: TGTGCCAGTAAAACCGCAGGGACGGGCGAGCAGTACTTC; cdr3_aa: CASKTAGTGEQYF
d_call: NA; clone_size: NA; v_call: TRBV2; j_call: TRBJ2-7; cdr3_nt: TGTGCCAGCAGTGGTCCAGGGCCTTACGAGCAGTACTTC; cdr3_aa: CASSGPGPYEQYF
d_call: TRBD2; clone_size: once; v_call: TRBV5-4; j_call: TRBJ2-2; cdr3_nt: TGTGCCAGCAGCTTGGGAGCGGGAAACACCGGGGAGCTGTTTTTT; cdr3_aa: CASSLGAGNTGELFF
d_call: NA; clone_size: NA; v_call: TRBV6-6; j_call: TRBJ1-1; cdr3_nt: TGTGCCAGCACCGCTTCGGGCAGGGGTAACACTGAAGCTTTCTTT; cdr3_aa: CASTASGRGNTEAFF
d_call: NA; clone_size: NA; v_call: TRBV12-5; j_call: TRBJ1-5; cdr3_nt: TGTGCTAGTGGTTCCCCGACTCGGCAGCCCCAGCATTTT; cdr3_aa: CASGSPTRQPQHF
d_call: TRBD1; clone_size: NA; v_call: TRBV19; j_call: TRBJ1-3; cdr3_nt: TGTGCCAGTAGGGGACAGGGCCCCATCTCTGGAAACACCATATATTTT; cdr3_aa: CASRGQGPISGNTIYF
d_call: NA; clone_size: NA; v_call: TRBV10-3; j_call: TRBJ2-5; cdr3_nt: TGTGCCATCAGTGAATATACGAAGGGGGAGACCCAGTACTTC; cdr3_aa: CAISEYTKGETQYF
d_call: TRBD1; clone_size: NA; v_call: TRBV5-5; j_call: TRBJ1-4; cdr3_nt: TGTGCCAGCAGCCTACAGGGGGTGATGAATGAAAAACTGTTTTTT; cdr3_aa: CASSLQGVMNEKLFF
d_call: NA; clone_size: NA; v_call: TRBV18; j_call: TRBJ2-3; cdr3_nt: TGTGCCAGCTCACCAGGCCTAGCAGGAGATACGCAGTATTTT; cdr3_aa: CASSPGLAGDTQYF
d_call: TRBD1; clone_size: once; v_call: TRBV5-4; j_call: TRBJ2-2; cdr3_nt: TGTGCCAGCAGCCGCGTTCCAGGGACAGAGATCGGGGAGCTGTTTTTT; cdr3_aa: CASSRVPGTEIGELFF
d_call: TRBD2; clone_size: NA; v_call: TRBV18; j_call: TRBJ2-5; cdr3_nt: TGTGCCAGCTCACCATGGCGGGAGGGGCTACAAGAGACCCAGTACTTC; cdr3_aa: CASSPWREGLQETQYF
d_call: NA; clone_size: NA; v_call: TRBV5-6; j_call: TRBJ1-6; cdr3_nt: TGTGCCAGCAGCCCGCAGGGGACCAATAATTCACCCCTCCACTTT; cdr3_aa: CASSPQGTNNSPLHF
d_call: NA; clone_size: NA; v_call: TRBV11-2; j_call: TRBJ1-3; cdr3_nt: TGTGCCAGCAGCCTTTATTTCCAGGGCAGGGGCTCTGGAAACACCATATATTTT; cdr3_aa: CASSLYFQGRGSGNTIYF
d_call: NA; clone_size: NA; v_call: TRBV30; j_call: TRBJ1-4; cdr3_nt: TGTGCCTGGAGTGTCTGGCGGGAAAAACTGTTTTTT; cdr3_aa: CAWSVWREKLFF
d_call: NA; clone_size: NA; v_call: TRBV12-2; j_call: TRBJ1-2; cdr3_nt: TGTGCAAGTCGCTTATGGTGCAGGGATCCTGGCTACACCTTC; cdr3_aa: CASRLWCRDPGYTF
d_call: NA; clone_size: NA; v_call: TRBV7-9; j_call: TRBJ1-1; cdr3_nt: TGTGCCAGCAGCCCTGCTCCGGGGACGGGATGGCAGAACACTGAAGCTTTCTTT; cdr3_aa: CASSPAPGTGWQNTEAFF
d_call: NA; clone_size: once; v_call: TRBV10-3; j_call: TRBJ1-1; cdr3_nt: TGTGCCATCAGTGCAGGGAGCGGTACTGAAGCTTTCTTT; cdr3_aa: CAISAGSGTEAFF
d_call: NA; clone_size: NA; v_call: TRBV25-1; j_call: TRBJ1-2; cdr3_nt: TGTGCCAGCAGTGAGGCTCTCGGGAACTATGGCTACACCTTC; cdr3_aa: CASSEALGNYGYTF
d_call: NA; clone_size: NA; v_call: TRBV28; j_call: TRBJ2-7; cdr3_nt: TGTGCCAGCAGTCCGCCGACTTACTCCTACGAGCAGTACTTC; cdr3_aa: CASSPPTYSYEQYF
d_call: TRBD1; clone_size: NA; v_call: TRBV18; j_call: TRBJ2-7; cdr3_nt: TGTGCCAGCTCACCAAGGACAGGGCTCGACGAGCAGTACTTC; cdr3_aa: CASSPRTGLDEQYF
d_call: NA; clone_size: NA; v_call: TRBV5-1; j_call: TRBJ2-3; cdr3_nt: TGCGCCAGCAGCTTACGGGTTATCACAGATACGCAGTATTTT; cdr3_aa: CASSLRVITDTQYF
d_call: NA; clone_size: NA; v_call: TRBV5-4; j_call: TRBJ1-1; cdr3_nt: TGTGCCAGCAGCTTGGGAAGTATGAACACTGAAGCTTTCTTT; cdr3_aa: CASSLGSMNTEAFF
d_call: NA; clone_size: NA; v_call: TRBV10-2; j_call: TRBJ2-7; cdr3_nt: TGCGCCTCCCGGGGAGGATTCTCCTACGAGCAGTACTTC; cdr3_aa: CASRGGFSYEQYF
d_call: NA; clone_size: once; v_call: TRBV5-1; j_call: TRBJ2-3; cdr3_nt: TGCGCCAGCAGCCCGGTAGGTGCAGATACGCAGTATTTT; cdr3_aa: CASSPVGADTQYF
d_call: TRBD2; clone_size: NA; v_call: TRBV5-1; j_call: TRBJ2-3; cdr3_nt: TGCGCCAGCAGCCCCGCCGCGGGAGGGCCCACAGATACGCAGTATTTT; cdr3_aa: CASSPAAGGPTDTQYF
d_call: NA; clone_size: NA; v_call: TRBV11-2; j_call: TRBJ2-1; cdr3_nt: TGTGCCAGCAGCTCACGGACAACCTCCTACAATGAGCAGTTCTTC; cdr3_aa: CASSSRTTSYNEQFF
d_call: TRBD1; clone_size: NA; v_call: TRBV6-5; j_call: TRBJ2-7; cdr3_nt: TGTGCCAGCAGTCTACAGGGGTACGAGCAGTACTTC; cdr3_aa: CASSLQGYEQYF
d_call: NA; clone_size: NA; v_call: TRBV18; j_call: TRBJ2-7; cdr3_nt: TGTGCCAGCTCACCACCGGCTAGTTACGAGCAGTACTTC; cdr3_aa: CASSPPASYEQYF
d_call: NA; clone_size: NA; v_call: TRBV2; j_call: TRBJ2-7; cdr3_nt: TGTGCCAGTACTCCCTCTGCGGGGTCCTACGAGCAGTACTTC; cdr3_aa: CASTPSAGSYEQYF
d_call: NA; clone_size: NA; v_call: TRBV5-1; j_call: TRBJ2-3; cdr3_nt: TGCGCCAGCAGCCGGACCAGAGGCACAGATACGCAGTATTTT; cdr3_aa: CASSRTRGTDTQYF
d_call: NA; clone_size: NA; v_call: TRBV5-1; j_call: TRBJ1-6; cdr3_nt: TGCGCCAGCAGCTTGGGGGGTAATAATTCACCCCTCCACTTT; cdr3_aa: CASSLGGNNSPLHF
d_call: NA; clone_size: NA; v_call: TRBV18; j_call: TRBJ2-1; cdr3_nt: TGTGCCAGCTCACCGGGGGGTGAGCAGTTCTTC; cdr3_aa: CASSPGGEQFF
d_call: NA; clone_size: NA; v_call: TRBV11-2; j_call: TRBJ1-2; cdr3_nt: TGTGCCAGCAGCCATCCTGGGACGGTTGTTAACTATGGCTACACCTTC; cdr3_aa: CASSHPGTVVNYGYTF
d_call: TRBD1; clone_size: NA; v_call: TRBV25-1; j_call: TRBJ2-3; cdr3_nt: TGTGCCAGCTCTCAACAGGGGAATACGCAGTATTTT; cdr3_aa: CASSQQGNTQYF
d_call: TRBD1; clone_size: NA; v_call: TRBV9; j_call: TRBJ2-2; cdr3_nt: TGTGCCAGCAGCGTAGTCGGGACAGCCAACACCGGGGAGCTGTTTTTT; cdr3_aa: CASSVVGTANTGELFF
d_call: TRBD1; clone_size: NA; v_call: TRBV5-1; j_call: TRBJ2-7; cdr3_nt: TGCGCCAGCAGCTTCAGGACAGGGGGTTCGGGTGAGCAGTACTTC; cdr3_aa: CASSFRTGGSGEQYF
d_call: NA; clone_size: few; v_call: TRBV11-2; j_call: TRBJ1-2; cdr3_nt: TGTGCCAGCAGCTTAGGCAGGGGCTATGGCTACACCTTC; cdr3_aa: CASSLGRGYGYTF
d_call: TRBD1; clone_size: NA; v_call: TRBV10-1; j_call: TRBJ2-7; cdr3_nt: TGCGCCAGCAGTGAACCGCGAATCCGGGACAGGACCTACGAGCAGTACTTC; cdr3_aa: CASSEPRIRDRTYEQYF
d_call: TRBD1; clone_size: few; v_call: TRBV6-1; j_call: TRBJ1-2; cdr3_nt: TGTGCCAGCAGAACAGGGACAGGTCCCTACGGCTACACCTTC; cdr3_aa: CASRTGTGPYGYTF
d_call: TRBD2; clone_size: NA; v_call: TRBV4-1; j_call: TRBJ2-4; cdr3_nt: TGCGCCAGCAGCCAAGATCGGGGGGGCCCCCGCTTGGACATTCAGTACTTC; cdr3_aa: CASSQDRGGPRLDIQYF
d_call: TRBD2; clone_size: NA; v_call: TRBV7-6; j_call: TRBJ2-3; cdr3_nt: TGTGCCAGCAGCTTTGTGACTAGCGCCACAGATACGCAGTATTTT; cdr3_aa: CASSFVTSATDTQYF
d_call: TRBD1; clone_size: NA; v_call: TRBV6-4; j_call: TRBJ1-2; cdr3_nt: TGTGCCAGCAAAGGGCAGGGGGACTATGGCTACACCTTC; cdr3_aa: CASKGQGDYGYTF
d_call: NA; clone_size: few; v_call: TRBV18; j_call: TRBJ2-5; cdr3_nt: TGTGCCAGCTCCCGGGGGAGTGGAGAGACCCAGTACTTC; cdr3_aa: CASSRGSGETQYF
d_call: TRBD1; clone_size: NA; v_call: TRBV30; j_call: TRBJ1-6; cdr3_nt: TGTGCCTGGAGTCCACTACTTCTCGGGACAGCCTTTTCACCCCTCCACTTT; cdr3_aa: CAWSPLLLGTAFSPLHF